This T cell receptor beta chain is drawn from a study of control samples from healthy donors and cancer patients. V was pared by 1 base and J by 7 bases, with 17 bases between. Germline V gene sequence: CDR1 SQVTM, CDR2 ANQGSEA. The CDR3 has 14 residues. Here immunoSEQ multiplex PCR was the method, and the copy in TCRdb shows in-frame clones only, minus some. There are tens of thousands of clones in the sample; nearly 96% occur only once, and 1.5% to 2% lies in the top ten. Sequenced input: blood. V usage is TRBV29-1 and J usage is TRBJ2-7; D is uncertain. This sequence was found in a woman aged 25 to 39 in good health. The CDR3 is CSVEGSGVPGEQYF. In DNA, the CDR3 is TGCAGCGTTGAAGGAAGTGGAGTTCCGGGTGAGCAGTACTTC.